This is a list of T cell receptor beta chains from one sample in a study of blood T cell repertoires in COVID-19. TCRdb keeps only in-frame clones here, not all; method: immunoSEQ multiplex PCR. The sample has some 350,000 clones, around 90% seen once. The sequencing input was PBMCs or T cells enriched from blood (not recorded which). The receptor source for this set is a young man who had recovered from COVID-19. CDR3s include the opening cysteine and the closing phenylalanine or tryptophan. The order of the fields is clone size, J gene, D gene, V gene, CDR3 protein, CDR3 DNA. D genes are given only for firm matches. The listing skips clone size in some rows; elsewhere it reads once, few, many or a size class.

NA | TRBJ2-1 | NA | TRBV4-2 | CASSQGGSSYNEQFF | TGTGCCAGCAGCCAAGGAGGGAGCTCCTACAATGAGCAGTTCTTC
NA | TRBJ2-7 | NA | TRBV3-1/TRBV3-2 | CASSQEQGDTDYEQYF | TGTGCCAGCAGCCAAGAGCAAGGGGACACGGACTACGAGCAGTACTTC
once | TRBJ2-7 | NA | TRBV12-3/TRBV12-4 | CASSLLAAEQYF | TGTGCCAGCAGTTTGCTGGCGGCAGAGCAGTACTTC
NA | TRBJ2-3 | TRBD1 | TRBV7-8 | CASSPAPRGQGLDTQYF | TGTGCCAGCAGCCCGGCCCCCCGGGGACAGGGGTTAGATACGCAGTATTTT
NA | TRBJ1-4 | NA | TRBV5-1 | CASSLDREGEKLFF | TGCGCCAGCAGCTTGGACAGGGAAGGAGAAAAACTGTTTTTT
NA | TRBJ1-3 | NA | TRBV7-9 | CASSPRRQTYSGNTIYF | TGTGCCAGCAGCCCCAGGCGACAGACCTACTCTGGAAACACCATATATTTT
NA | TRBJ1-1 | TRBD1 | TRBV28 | CASSPNRGRVTEAFF | TGTGCCAGCAGTCCAAACAGGGGGCGAGTCACTGAAGCTTTCTTT
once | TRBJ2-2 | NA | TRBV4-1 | CASSLGGANTGELFF | TGCGCCAGCAGCCTGGGGGGGGCCAACACCGGGGAGCTGTTTTTT
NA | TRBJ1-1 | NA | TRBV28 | CASSFLTAGPVHTEAFF | TGTGCCAGCAGTTTTCTAACTGCAGGGCCGGTGCACACTGAAGCTTTCTTT
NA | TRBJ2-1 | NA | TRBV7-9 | CASRGRGRNYNEQFF | TGTGCCAGCAGGGGGAGGGGGAGAAATTACAATGAGCAGTTCTTC
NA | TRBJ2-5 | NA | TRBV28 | CASSFPAAGLLTQYF | TGTGCCAGCAGTTTCCCTGCGGCGGGTCTGTTGACCCAGTACTTC
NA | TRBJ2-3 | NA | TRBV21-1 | CASSKVGNCTDTQYF | TGTGCCAGCAGCAAAGTCGGGAATTGTACAGATACGCAGTATTTT
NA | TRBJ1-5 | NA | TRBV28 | CASSSSQGNNQPQHF | TGTGCCAGCAGTTCGTCTCAGGGGAACAATCAGCCCCAGCATTTT
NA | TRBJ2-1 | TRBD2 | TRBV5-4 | CASSLGRGAPSVLF | TGTGCCAGCAGCTTGGGGCGGGGGGCCCCTTCGGTGCTCTTC
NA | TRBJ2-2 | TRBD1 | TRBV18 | CASSLGTGKNTGELFF | TGTGCCAGCTCACTTGGGACAGGGAAAAACACCGGGGAGCTGTTTTTT
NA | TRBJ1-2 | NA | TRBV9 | CASSVVEGVGYGYTF | TGTGCCAGCAGCGTAGTGGAGGGAGTCGGCTATGGCTACACCTTC
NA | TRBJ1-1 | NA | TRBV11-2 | CASSLERVGNTEAFF | TGTGCCAGCAGCTTAGAGAGGGTGGGGAACACTGAAGCTTTCTTT
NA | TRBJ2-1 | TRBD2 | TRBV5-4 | CASSAAGGSYNEQFF | TGTGCCAGCAGCGCGGCCGGGGGGAGCTACAATGAGCAGTTCTTC
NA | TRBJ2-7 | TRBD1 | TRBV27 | CASSGGTGDAYEQYF | TGTGCCAGCAGTGGGGGTACAGGGGACGCCTACGAGCAGTACTTC
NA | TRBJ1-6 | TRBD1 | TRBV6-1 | CASSELRGTDSPLHF | TGTGCCAGCAGTGAGCTCAGGGGGACAGATTCACCCCTCCACTTT
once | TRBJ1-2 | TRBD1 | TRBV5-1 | CASSTGQTYGYTF | TGCGCCAGCAGCACGGGACAGACCTATGGCTACACCTTC
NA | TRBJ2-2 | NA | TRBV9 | CASSPRQRSNTGELFF | TGTGCCAGCAGCCCCCGACAGAGATCGAACACCGGGGAGCTGTTTTTT
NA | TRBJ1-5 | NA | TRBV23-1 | CASPYSNQPQHF | TGCGCCAGCCCGTATAGCAATCAGCCCCAGCATTTT
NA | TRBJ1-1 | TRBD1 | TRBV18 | CASSITGGGLNTEAFF | TGTGCCAGCTCAATCACAGGGGGGGGCTTGAACACTGAAGCTTTCTTT
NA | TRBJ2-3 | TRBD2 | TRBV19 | CASSRTSGGYTQYF | TGTGCCAGTAGCCGTACTAGCGGGGGTTATACGCAGTATTTT
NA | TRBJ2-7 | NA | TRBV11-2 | CASSLGRGAYEQYF | TGTGCCAGCAGCTTAGGCAGGGGCGCCTACGAGCAGTACTTC
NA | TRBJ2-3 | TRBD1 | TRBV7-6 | CASSLRPGGRSTDTQYF | TGTGCCAGCAGCTTACGCCCAGGGGGCCGGAGCACAGATACGCAGTATTTT
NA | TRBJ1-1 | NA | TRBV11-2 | CASSLGQVEAFF | TGTGCCAGCAGCTTAGGACAGGTTGAAGCTTTCTTT
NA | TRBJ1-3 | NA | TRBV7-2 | CASSLAGRGTGNTIYF | TGTGCCAGCAGCTTAGCCGGGCGGGGGACAGGAAACACCATATATTTT
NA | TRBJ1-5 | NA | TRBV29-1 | CSVGWGRNQPQHF | TGCAGCGTTGGATGGGGGCGAAATCAGCCCCAGCATTTT
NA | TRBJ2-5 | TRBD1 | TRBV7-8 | CASSSLKGMGQETQYF | TGTGCCAGCAGCTCGCTCAAGGGGATGGGACAGGAGACCCAGTACTTC
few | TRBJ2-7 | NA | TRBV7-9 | CASSRGQGGLADSYEQYF | TGTGCCAGCAGCCGAGGACAGGGTGGCCTAGCGGACTCCTACGAGCAGTACTTC
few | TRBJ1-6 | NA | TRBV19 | CASSITGRTNYNSPLHF | TGTGCCAGTAGTATAACAGGCCGAACGAATTATAATTCACCCCTCCACTTT
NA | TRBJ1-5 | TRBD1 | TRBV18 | CASSLGTGRWGNQPQHF | TGTGCCAGCTCACTTGGGACAGGTCGGTGGGGCAATCAGCCCCAGCATTTT
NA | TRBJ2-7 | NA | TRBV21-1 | CASSKGEGGFFYEQYF | TGTGCCAGCAGCAAAGGGGAGGGAGGGTTTTTCTACGAGCAGTACTTC
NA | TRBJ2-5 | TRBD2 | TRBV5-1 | CASSFRLAGGHETQYF | TGCGCCAGCAGCTTCCGACTAGCGGGGGGGCACGAGACCCAGTACTTC
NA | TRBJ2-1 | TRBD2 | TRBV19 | CASLYSGGTPNEQFF | TGTGCCAGTTTATATAGCGGGGGGACCCCTAATGAGCAGTTCTTC
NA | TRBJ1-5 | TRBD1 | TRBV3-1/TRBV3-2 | CASSQGLDRAQPQHF | TGTGCCAGCAGCCAAGGGTTGGACAGGGCGCAGCCCCAGCATTTT
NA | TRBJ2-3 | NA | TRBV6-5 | CASIQPGTDTQYF | TGTGCCAGCATCCAACCAGGCACAGATACGCAGTATTTT
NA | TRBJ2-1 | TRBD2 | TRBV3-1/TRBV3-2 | CASSQDVSGAYNEQFF | TGTGCCAGCAGCCAAGATGTAAGCGGGGCCTACAATGAGCAGTTCTTC
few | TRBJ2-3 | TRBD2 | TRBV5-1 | CASGLAGGDTQYF | TGCGCCAGCGGACTAGCGGGGGGAGATACGCAGTATTTT
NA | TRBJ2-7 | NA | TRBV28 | CASSLIGRGYEQYF | TGTGCCAGCAGTTTGATTGGCAGGGGCTACGAGCAGTACTTC
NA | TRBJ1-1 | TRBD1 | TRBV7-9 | CASSQVTGGVTEAFF | TGTGCCAGCAGCCAAGTGACAGGGGGTGTCACTGAAGCTTTCTTT
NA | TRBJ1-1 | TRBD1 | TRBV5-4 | CASSPGQGRTEAFF | TGTGCCAGCAGCCCGGGACAGGGGCGCACTGAAGCTTTCTTT
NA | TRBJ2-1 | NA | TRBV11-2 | CASSLQGYNEQFF | TGTGCCAGCAGCTTACAGGGCTACAATGAGCAGTTCTTC
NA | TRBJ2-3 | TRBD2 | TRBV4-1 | CASSPGLAGGRTDTQYF | TGCGCCAGCAGCCCTGGATTAGCGGGGGGGCGCACAGATACGCAGTATTTT
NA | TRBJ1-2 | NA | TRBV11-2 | CASSLTWDTEYGYTF | TGTGCCAGCAGCTTAACTTGGGACACTGAATATGGCTACACCTTC
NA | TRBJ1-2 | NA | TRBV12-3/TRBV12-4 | CASSLEAHYGYTF | TGTGCCAGCAGTTTAGAAGCTCACTATGGCTACACCTTC
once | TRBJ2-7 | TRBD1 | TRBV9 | CASSVEGTGNEQYF | TGTGCCAGCAGCGTAGAGGGGACAGGGAACGAGCAGTACTTC
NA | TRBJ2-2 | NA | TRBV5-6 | CASSLGGLAGLNTGELFF | TGTGCCAGCAGCTTGGGGGGGTTAGCAGGACTAAACACCGGGGAGCTGTTTTTT
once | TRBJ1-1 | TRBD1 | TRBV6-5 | CASSSRTGRITEAFF | TGTGCCAGCAGTTCCCGGACAGGGCGGATAACTGAAGCTTTCTTT